This T cell receptor beta chain was sequenced in a study of T cells after yellow fever vaccination. Trimming took 4 bases from V and 4 from J, leaving 14 bases between them. The germline CDR1 and CDR2 sequences are SGHNT and YYREEE (reference sequence). The CDR3 sequence is 14 residues long. This clonotype has ten or more counts. TCR cDNA, made by 5'RACE template switching, carried an added universal primer site and UMIs. TCRdb called the 5' RACE reads again in MiXCR, with one record for every CDR3 protein. The sample contains some 250,000 distinct CDR3 sequences, about 3.7% of which appear only once.

The chain combines TRBV5-4 with TRBJ2-5, with a possible D match to TRBD1 (7 bases). This TCR derives from a man in his late teens or twenties who received the YFV17D yellow fever vaccine. Sequenced material: PBMCs, taken 15 days after the yellow fever booster vaccination. The CDR3 DNA reads TGTGCCAGCAGCCAAAACAGGGGAGGAGAGACCCAGTACTTC. This translates into CASSQNRGGETQYF.